One and the same sample provided the 7 T cell receptor beta chains below, sequenced in a study of graft-versus-host responses after intestinal transplantation. The protocol was immunoSEQ multiplex PCR, while the TCRdb copy is restricted to in-frame clones and leaves out a portion. The sample contains around 100,000 clones, roughly 87% of which appear only once. The antigens these receptors bind are not known. Material: unstimulated CD4+ T cells sorted from spleen or lymph node cells, obtained before transplant. These receptors originate from a human donor who was the organ donor for an intestinal transplant.

This chain connects TRBV5-1 to TRBJ2-1, with 8 bases that match TRBD2. The CDR3 contains 16 residues. CDR1 is SGHRS and CDR2 is YFSETQ in the germline V gene. V lost 0 bases and J lost 5; bases outside the gene matches: 7. The CDR3: CASSLAPGLANNEQFF. The CDR3, as DNA: TGCGCCAGCAGCTTGGCACCCGGACTAGCTAACAATGAGCAGTTCTTC. Supplemented by reference TRBV5-1 and TRBJ2-1, the full variable domain reads KAGVTQTPRYLIKTRGQQVTLSCSPISGHRSVSWYQQTPGQGLQFLFEYFSETQRNKGNFPGRFSGRQFSNSRSEMNVSTLELGDSALYLCASSLAPGLANNEQFFGPGTRLTVL.

The chain is built from TRBV30 and TRBJ1-2, with D hard to call. V lost 5 bases to trimming and J lost 4 bases, with 17 bases between them. Germline V gene data show CDR1 as GTSNPN and CDR2 as SVGIG (reference sequence). The CDR3 is made up of 14 amino acids. The CDR3 sequence is CAWLRLPEGYGYTF. The DNA of the CDR3 is TGTGCCTGGTTAAGACTCCCGGAGGGCTATGGCTACACCTTC.

This clone was picked up one time. The chain couples TRBV6-1 to TRBJ2-7, with 10 bases lining up with TRBD1. Germline V gene lookup returns CDR1 MNHNS and CDR2 SASEGT. The length of the CDR3 is 14 residues. J gave up 6 bases and V 6 bases, and 8 bases lay outside the gene matches. The CDR3 DNA follows: TGTGCCAGCAGCCAGGGACAGGGGATCGCCGAGCAGTACTTC. This sequence encodes CASSQGQGIAEQYF.

The chain uses TRBV25-1 and TRBJ2-7, with D possibly being TRBD1 (7 bases). This CDR3 region has 14 residues. Trimming shortened V by 2 bases and J by 5 bases, and 13 bases separated the two germline ends. The germline CDR1 and CDR2 sequences are MGHDK and SYGVNS. The CDR3 bases are TGTGCCAGCAGTGAACTAGACAGGGAGGACGAGCAGTACTTC. Protein sequence: CASSELDREDEQYF.

This rearrangement joins TRBV7-2 to TRBJ2-7; TRBD2 agrees at 10 bases. After removal of 1 base from V and 6 bases from J, the junction contained 6 bases not matched to a gene. The length of the CDR3 is 15 residues. Germline V gene sequence: CDR1 SGHTA, CDR2 FQGNSA. CDR3 bases: TGTGCCAGCAGCTTAGAAGCGGGGGGGCCCTCCGAGCAGTACTTC. Amino acids: CASSLEAGGPSEQYF.

The rearrangement links TRBV6-5 to TRBJ1-5; TRBD1 aligns across 9 bases. V shed 7 bases and J 5 bases; nucleotides not matched to a gene: 3. Looked up from germline, CDR1 is MNHEY and CDR2 is SVGAGI. The CDR3 extends over 13 amino acids. This chain's CDR3 is CASKQGAHQPQHF. The CDR3, as DNA: TGTGCCAGCAAACAGGGGGCGCATCAGCCCCAGCATTTT.

The chain links TRBV18 to TRBJ1-2; the match to TRBD1 covers 7 bases. The V gene's germline CDR1 is KGHSH and CDR2 LQKENI. The CDR3 contains 14 residues. The V gene end was trimmed by 2 bases and the J gene end by 10 bases; junction bases not matched to a gene: 10. CDR3 region: CASSPTGRGFYYTF. CDR3 DNA sequence: TGTGCCAGCTCACCAACCGGCAGGGGGTTTTACTACACCTTC.